This T cell receptor (beta chain) was sequenced in a study of blood T cell repertoires in COVID-19. Study-wide background: The United States, Italy and Spain were the sources of the acute and convalescent COVID-19 samples. In each case, the material was cDNA or gDNA derived from T cells, B-cell-depleted T cells, or PBMCs.

Trimming took 6 bases from V and 1 from J; bases not matched to a gene: 7. The V gene's germline CDR1 is SGHNT and CDR2 YENEEA. This CDR3 has 17 residues. Original analysis: Scientists estimated how many nucleated cells there were by amplifying reference gene primers. Libraries were prepared by immunoSEQ multiplex PCR; TCRdb keeps only in-frame clonotypes and omits some of them. Clone size and the V and J calls come from that table; the DNA yielded D and trimming. The repertoire holds some 83,000 clones, less than 90% seen once, with 3% to 4% in the top ten. The sample taken for sequencing was peripheral blood. This clonotype was obtained from a man in his fifties with acute or convalescent COVID-19. The gene calls are TRBV11-3 and TRBJ2-6; 9 bases agree with TRBD1. The CDR3 bases are TGTGCCAGCAGTTCCGGGACAGGGACGTCTGGGGCCAACGTCCTGACTTTC. It is translated as CASSSGTGTSGANVLTF. The variable domain in full, completed from reference TRBV11-3 and TRBJ2-6, reads EAGVVQSPRYKIIEKKQPVAFWCNPISGHNTLYWYLQNLGQGPELLIRYENEEAVDDSQLPKDRFSAERLKGVDSTLKIQPAELGDSAVYLCASSSGTGTSGANVLTFGAGSRLTVL.